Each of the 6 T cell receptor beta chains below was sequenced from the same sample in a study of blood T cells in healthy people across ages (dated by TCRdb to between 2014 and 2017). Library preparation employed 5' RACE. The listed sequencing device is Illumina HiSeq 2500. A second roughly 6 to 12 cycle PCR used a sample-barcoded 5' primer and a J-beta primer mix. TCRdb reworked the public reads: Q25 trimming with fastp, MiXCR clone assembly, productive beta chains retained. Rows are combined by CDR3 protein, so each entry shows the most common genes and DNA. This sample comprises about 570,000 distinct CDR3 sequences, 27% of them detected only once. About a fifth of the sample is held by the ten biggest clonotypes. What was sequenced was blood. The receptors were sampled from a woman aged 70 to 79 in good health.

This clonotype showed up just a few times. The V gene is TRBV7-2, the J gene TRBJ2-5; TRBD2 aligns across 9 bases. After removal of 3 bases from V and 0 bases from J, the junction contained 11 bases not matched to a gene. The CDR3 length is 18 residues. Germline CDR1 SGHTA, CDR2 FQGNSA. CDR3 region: CASSFWRLAGTYQETQYF. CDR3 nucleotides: TGTGCCAGCAGCTTTTGGCGCCTAGCGGGGACCTACCAAGAGACCCAGTACTTC.

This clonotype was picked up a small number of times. CDR3 in DNA: TGTGCCACCAGCAGAGATCAAAAGAGCTATGGCTACACCTTC. Translation: CATSRDQKSYGYTF. This chain links TRBV15 with TRBJ1-2; no reliable D call. The CDR3 runs to 14 residues. Per germline, CDR1 LNHNV and CDR2 YYDKDF (reference sequence). V lost 0 bases and J lost 4, with 9 bases in between.

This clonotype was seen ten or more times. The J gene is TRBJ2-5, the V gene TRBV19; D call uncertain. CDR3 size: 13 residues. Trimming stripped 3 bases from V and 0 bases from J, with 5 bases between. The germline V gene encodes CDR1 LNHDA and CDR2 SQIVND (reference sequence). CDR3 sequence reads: CASSMEYQETQYF. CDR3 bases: TGTGCCAGTAGTATGGAGTACCAAGAGACCCAGTACTTC. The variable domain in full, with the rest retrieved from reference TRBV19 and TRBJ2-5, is DGGITQSPKYLFRKEGQNVTLSCEQNLNHDAMYWYRQDPGQGLRLIYYSQIVNDFQKGDIAEGYSVSREKKESFPLTVTSAQKNPTAFYLCASSMEYQETQYFGPGTRLLVL.

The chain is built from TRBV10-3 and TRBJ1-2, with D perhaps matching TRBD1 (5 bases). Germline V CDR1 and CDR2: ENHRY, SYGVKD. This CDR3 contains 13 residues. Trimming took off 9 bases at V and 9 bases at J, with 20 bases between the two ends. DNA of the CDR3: TGTGCCATAAGAACACAGGAGGGTAATCGCTACACCTTC. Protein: CAIRTQEGNRYTF.

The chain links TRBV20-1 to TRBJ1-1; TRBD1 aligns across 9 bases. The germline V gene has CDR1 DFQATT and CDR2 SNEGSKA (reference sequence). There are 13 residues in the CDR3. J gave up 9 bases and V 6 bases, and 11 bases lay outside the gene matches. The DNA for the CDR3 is TGCAGTGCAATGCCGGGACAGGGACGTAAAGCTTTCTTT. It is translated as CSAMPGQGRKAFF.

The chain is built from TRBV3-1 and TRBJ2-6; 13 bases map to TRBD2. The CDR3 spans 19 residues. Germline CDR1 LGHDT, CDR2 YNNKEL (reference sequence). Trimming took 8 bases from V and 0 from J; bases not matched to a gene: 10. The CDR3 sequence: CASVKTSGGLVSGANVLTF. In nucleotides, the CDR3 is TGTGCCAGCGTAAAGACTAGCGGGGGGCTAGTCTCTGGGGCCAACGTCCTGACTTTC.